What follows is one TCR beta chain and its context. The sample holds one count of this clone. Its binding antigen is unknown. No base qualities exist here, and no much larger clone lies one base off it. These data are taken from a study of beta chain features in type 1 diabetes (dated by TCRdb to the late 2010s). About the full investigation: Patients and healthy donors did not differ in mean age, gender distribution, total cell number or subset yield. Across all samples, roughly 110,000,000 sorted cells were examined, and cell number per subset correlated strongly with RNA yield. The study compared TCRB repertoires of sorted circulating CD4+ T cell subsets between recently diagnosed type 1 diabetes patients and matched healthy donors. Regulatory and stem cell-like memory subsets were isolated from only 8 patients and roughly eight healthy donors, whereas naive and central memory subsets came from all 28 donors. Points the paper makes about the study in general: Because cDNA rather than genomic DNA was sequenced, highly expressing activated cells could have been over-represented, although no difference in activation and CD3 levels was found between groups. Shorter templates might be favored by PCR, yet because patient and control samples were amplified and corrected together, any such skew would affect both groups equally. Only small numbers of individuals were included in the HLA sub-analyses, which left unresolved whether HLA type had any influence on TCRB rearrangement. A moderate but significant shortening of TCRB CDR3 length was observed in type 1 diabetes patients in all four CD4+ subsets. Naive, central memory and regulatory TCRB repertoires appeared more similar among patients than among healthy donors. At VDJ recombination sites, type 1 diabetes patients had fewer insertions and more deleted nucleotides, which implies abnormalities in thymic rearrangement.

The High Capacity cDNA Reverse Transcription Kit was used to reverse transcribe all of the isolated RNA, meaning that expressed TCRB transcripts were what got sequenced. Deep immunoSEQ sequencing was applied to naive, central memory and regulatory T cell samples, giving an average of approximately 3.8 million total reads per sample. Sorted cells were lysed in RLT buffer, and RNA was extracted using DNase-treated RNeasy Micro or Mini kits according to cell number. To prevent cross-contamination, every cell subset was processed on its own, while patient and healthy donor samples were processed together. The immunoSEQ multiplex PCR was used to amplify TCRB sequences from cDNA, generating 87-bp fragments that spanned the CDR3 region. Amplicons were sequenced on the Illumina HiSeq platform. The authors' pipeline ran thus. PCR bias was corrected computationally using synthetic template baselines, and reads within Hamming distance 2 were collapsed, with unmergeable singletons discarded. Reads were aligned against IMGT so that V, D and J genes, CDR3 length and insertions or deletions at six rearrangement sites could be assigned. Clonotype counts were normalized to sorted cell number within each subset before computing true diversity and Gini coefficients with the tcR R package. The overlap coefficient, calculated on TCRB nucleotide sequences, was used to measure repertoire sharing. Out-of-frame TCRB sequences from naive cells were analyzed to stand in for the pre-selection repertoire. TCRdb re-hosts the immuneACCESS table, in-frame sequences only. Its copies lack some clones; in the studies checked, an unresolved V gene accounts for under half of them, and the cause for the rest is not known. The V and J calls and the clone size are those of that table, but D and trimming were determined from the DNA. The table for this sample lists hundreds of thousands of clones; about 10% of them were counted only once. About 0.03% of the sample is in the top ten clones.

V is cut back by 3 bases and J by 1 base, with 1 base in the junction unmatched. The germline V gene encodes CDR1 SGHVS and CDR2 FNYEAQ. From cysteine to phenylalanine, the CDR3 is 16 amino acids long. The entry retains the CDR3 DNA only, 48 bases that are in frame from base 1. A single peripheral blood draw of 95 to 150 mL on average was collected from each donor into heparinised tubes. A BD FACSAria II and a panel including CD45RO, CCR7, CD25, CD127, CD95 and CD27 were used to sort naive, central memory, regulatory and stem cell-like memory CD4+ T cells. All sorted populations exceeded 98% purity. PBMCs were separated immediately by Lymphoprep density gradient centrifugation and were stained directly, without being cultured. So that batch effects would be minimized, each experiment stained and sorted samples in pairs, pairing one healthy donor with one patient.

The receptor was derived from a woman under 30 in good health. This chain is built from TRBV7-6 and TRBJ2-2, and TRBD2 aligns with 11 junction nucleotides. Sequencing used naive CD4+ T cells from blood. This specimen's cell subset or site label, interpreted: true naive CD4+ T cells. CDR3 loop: CASSLGTSGNTGELFF. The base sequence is TGTGCCAGCAGCTTGGGGACTAGCGGGAACACCGGGGAGCTGTTTTTT. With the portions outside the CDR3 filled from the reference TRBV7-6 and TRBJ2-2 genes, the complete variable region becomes GAGVSQSPRYKVTKRGQDVALRCDPISGHVSLYWYRQALGQGPEFLTYFNYEAQQDKSGLPNDRFSAERPEGSISTLTIQRTEQRDSAMYRCASSLGTSGNTGELFFGEGSRLTVL.